Below are 18 T cell receptor beta chains sequenced from a single sample in a study of blood T cells in healthy people across ages. A second PCR of 7 to 11 cycles used a sample-barcoded 5' primer and a J-beta primer mix. TCRdb reanalysed the 5' RACE reads using MiXCR and keeps one entry per CDR3 protein. The table shows about 1.7 million distinct CDR3 sequences, with about 30% occurring only once. Sample: blood. The receptors derive from a woman in her 30s in good health.

The CDR3 reads CASNTGTSGNEQFF. CDR3 coding DNA: TGTGCCAGCAACACGGGGACTAGCGGCAATGAGCAGTTCTTC. V is TRBV3-1 and J is TRBJ2-1; 11 nucleotides line up with TRBD2. The CDR3 sequence is 14 residues long. The germline V gene encodes CDR1 LGHDT and CDR2 YNNKEL (reference sequence). Trimming cost V 7 bases and J 6 bases; bases outside gene matches: 5.

J is TRBJ1-2 and V is TRBV2; no reliable D call. This CDR3 contains 15 residues. Trimming removed 1 base from V and 8 bases from J, with 17 bases in between. Germline-derived CDR1 and CDR2 are SNHLY and FYNNEI. CDR3 protein: CASSEVGRSQDGYTF. CDR3 in DNA: TGTGCCAGCAGTGAAGTAGGCCGGAGTCAAGACGGCTACACCTTC.

This chain links TRBV6-2 or TRBV6-3 with TRBJ1-2; tentative D call: TRBD1 (5 bases). The CDR3 is 10 amino acids. Trimming left V 11 bases short and J 4 bases short, with 8 bases between. Germline-derived CDR1 and CDR2 are MNHEY and SVGEGT. This chain's CDR3 is CAGDFYGYTF. The CDR3 DNA reads TGTGCCGGGGACTTCTATGGCTACACCTTC.

V is TRBV5-1 and J is TRBJ2-5; 11 bases are shared with TRBD2. J was trimmed by 2 bases and V by 4 bases; bases with no gene match: 13. CDR1 SGHRS and CDR2 YFSETQ come from the germline V gene. The CDR3 totals 18 residues. The CDR3 DNA sequence: TGCGCCAGCAGCGGTAAACTAGCGGGGGTCCCTTTTCAAGAGACCCAGTACTTC. Translated: CASSGKLAGVPFQETQYF.

V gene TRBV7-9 combines with J gene TRBJ2-3; no firm D call. Germline CDR1 SEHNR, CDR2 FQNEAQ (reference sequence). The CDR3 is 13 residues long. Trimming pared 3 bases from V and 4 bases from J, leaving 8 bases between. The CDR3 sequence: CASSLDLPDTQYF. CDR3 nucleotide sequence: TGTGCCAGCAGCTTGGATTTACCAGATACGCAGTATTTT.

This clonotype showed up just a few times. The gene calls are TRBV7-9 and TRBJ1-2, with 7 positions matching TRBD1. The CDR3 loop spans 13 amino acids. V was pared by 5 bases and J by 6 bases, with 6 bases of the junction left unmatched. The V gene's germline CDR1 is SEHNR and CDR2 FQNEAQ (reference sequence). The CDR3 DNA is TGTGCCAGCAGCCCGACAGGGTTCGATGGCTACACCTTC. Its translation: CASSPTGFDGYTF.

There are a few counts of this clonotype. V gene TRBV29-1 combines with J gene TRBJ2-3, with D unresolved. CDR1 is SQVTM, CDR2 ANQGSEA, per germline. V dropped 3 bases and J dropped 6 bases, with 10 bases sitting between them. The CDR3 has 12 amino acids. This CDR3 reads CSVDIGPDTQYF. In nucleotides, the CDR3 is TGCAGCGTTGATATCGGACCTGATACGCAGTATTTT.

This clonotype occurred a few times. J is TRBJ2-3 and V is TRBV5-4; 8 nucleotides match TRBD1. Germline V gene lookup returns CDR1 SGHNT and CDR2 YYREEE (reference sequence). This CDR3 is 15 amino acids long. Trimming removed 5 bases from V and 1 base from J; junction bases left unmatched: 6. This chain's CDR3 is CASRSGTGRTDTQYF. The DNA of the CDR3 is TGTGCCAGCAGATCCGGGACAGGTCGCACAGATACGCAGTATTTT.

This clonotype was counted a few times. The V and J genes are TRBV20-1 and TRBJ1-2, with D tentatively TRBD1 (5 bases). The ends were cut back, 1 base at V and 2 bases at J, with 8 bases in the middle. The CDR3 runs 13 residues. Germline CDR1 is DFQATT and CDR2 is SNEGSKA (reference sequence). CDR3 loop: CSARARGNYGYTF. CDR3 sequence (DNA): TGCAGTGCTAGAGCACGGGGGAACTATGGCTACACCTTC.

This clonotype has more than one count but fewer than ten. This chain joins TRBV5-6 and TRBJ2-5; 7 nucleotides match TRBD1. The CDR3 length is 13 residues. Losses at the gene ends were 5 bases for V and 7 bases for J; bases not matched to a gene: 8. Germline-derived CDR1 and CDR2 are SGHDT and YYEEEE. The CDR3 spells CASSSRGRRTQYF. The CDR3 DNA follows: TGTGCCAGCAGTTCGAGGGGGCGGAGGACCCAGTACTTC.

The chain employs TRBV14 and TRBJ2-7; TRBD1 matches at 9 bases. The CDR3 sequence is 14 residues long. V lost 1 base to trimming and J lost 10 bases; unmatched junction nucleotides: 8. Germline V gene lookup returns CDR1 SGHDN and CDR2 FVKESK. The chain's CDR3 is CASSQGGQGLFQYF. The CDR3 bases are TGTGCCAGCAGCCAAGGGGGACAGGGTCTTTTTCAGTACTTC. Full variable domain (outside the CDR3, taken from reference TRBV14 and TRBJ2-7): EAGVTQFPSHSVIEKGQTVTLRCDPISGHDNLYWYRRVMGKEIKFLLHFVKESKQDESGMPNNRFLAERTGGTYSTLKVQPAELEDSGVYFCASSQGGQGLFQYFGPGTRLTVT.

In its sample, this clonotype was seen a few times. The CDR3 DNA sequence: TGTGCCAGCAGTTTCCGAAGGGCAGGGGGGAACTCTGGGGCCAACGTCCTGACTTTC. Amino acids: CASSFRRAGGNSGANVLTF. The rearrangement links TRBV27 to TRBJ2-6; D possibly corresponds to TRBD1 (7 bases). Germline V gene lookup returns CDR1 MNHEY and CDR2 SMNVEV (reference sequence). V was pared by 3 bases and J by 0 bases, with 18 bases between. The CDR3 sequence is 19 residues long. Full variable domain (rest looked up from reference TRBV27 and TRBJ2-6): EAQVTQNPRYLITVTGKKLTVTCSQNMNHEYMSWYRQDPGLGLRQIYYSMNVEVTDKGDVPEGYKVSRKEKRNFPLILESPSPNQTSLYFCASSFRRAGGNSGANVLTFGAGSRLTVL.

The V gene is TRBV7-2, the J gene TRBJ2-7; 16 positions agree with TRBD2. Looked up from germline, CDR1 is SGHTA and CDR2 is FQGNSA. J was trimmed by 2 bases and V by 5 bases; bases with no gene match: 6. The CDR3 consists of 17 residues. CDR3 bases: TGTGCCAGCAGCGCCGCCGGGACTAGCGGGAGGGCCTACGAGCAGTACTTC. Translating it yields CASSAAGTSGRAYEQYF. The full variable domain, rest sourced from reference TRBV7-2 and TRBJ2-7, is GAGVSQSPSNKVTEKGKDVELRCDPISGHTALYWYRQSLGQGLEFLIYFQGNSAPDKSGLPSDRFSAERTGGSVSTLTIQRTQQEDSAVYLCASSAAGTSGRAYEQYFGPGTRLTVT.

The sample holds a few counts of this clonotype. The rearrangement links TRBV12-5 to TRBJ2-4; possible D gene TRBD1, 7 bases. There are 15 residues in the CDR3. Per germline, CDR1 LGHNT and CDR2 FRNRAP. Trimming pared 5 bases from V and 8 bases from J, leaving 19 bases between. The CDR3 region is CASGPGQGGLDIQYF. CDR3 bases: TGTGCTAGTGGTCCCGGGCAGGGGGGTTTGGACATTCAGTACTTC. The whole variable domain, filled in from reference TRBV12-5 and TRBJ2-4, reads DARVTQTPRHKVTEMGQEVTMRCQPILGHNTVFWYRQTMMQGLELLAYFRNRAPLDDSGMPKDRFSAEMPDATLATLKIQPSEPRDSAVYFCASGPGQGGLDIQYFGAGTRLSVL.

This clonotype was seen repeatedly, ten times or more. V and J are TRBV6-5 and TRBJ2-5; D is tentatively TRBD1 or TRBD2 (5 bases each). V was clipped by 6 bases and J by 5 bases, with 16 bases between them. The V gene's germline CDR1 is MNHEY and CDR2 SVGAGI. The CDR3 contains 14 residues. The CDR3 sequence is CASSVDGGEETQYF. The CDR3 DNA is TGTGCCAGCAGCGTCGATGGGGGAGAGGAGACCCAGTACTTC.

This clonotype occurred a few times. The rearrangement links TRBV25-1 to TRBJ1-2; no clear D. This CDR3 is built from 13 residues. Germline lookup yields CDR1 MGHDK and CDR2 SYGVNS. Trimming removed 3 bases from V and 7 bases from J, with 12 bases in between. Here the CDR3 reads CASSDPVGLGYTF. CDR3 in DNA: TGTGCCAGCAGTGACCCTGTGGGTCTTGGCTACACCTTC.

The chain links TRBV6-1 to TRBJ2-5; D may correspond to TRBD1 or TRBD2 (6 bases each). With 3 bases removed from V and 5 bases from J, the gap between germline ends came to 16 bases. The CDR3 is 15 amino acids. CDR1 is MNHNS and CDR2 is SASEGT in the germline V gene. The CDR3 loop reads CASSDVRGPGETQYF. The CDR3 DNA reads TGTGCCAGCAGTGATGTTCGGGGGCCGGGGGAGACCCAGTACTTC.

The chain uses TRBV29-1 and TRBJ2-4, with D perhaps TRBD1 (6 bases). The CDR3 loop spans 15 amino acids. Germline assignment: CDR1 SQVTM and CDR2 ANQGSEA. The V gene lost 0 bases and the J gene lost 9 bases, with 18 bases spanning the gap. As DNA, the CDR3 is TGCAGCGTTGAAGAACAGGGACCCGCGGGTACCATTCAGTACTTC. This gives the protein CSVEEQGPAGTIQYF.